Each of the 9 T cell receptor beta chains below was sequenced from the same sample in a study of blood T cells in healthy people across ages. Through a sample-barcoded 5' primer and a J-beta primer mix, a second PCR was run for about 6 to 12 cycles. TCRdb fed the 5' RACE reads into MiXCR, producing one record per CDR3 protein. The table lists over 1,200,000 distinct CDR3 sequences, almost 60% of them singletons, with about 6.3% in the top ten. Sequences were obtained from blood. These receptor sequences come from a man younger than 35 in good health.

The rearrangement joins TRBV4-1 to TRBJ2-1; a possible D gene is TRBD1 (6 bases). This CDR3 is built from 17 residues. Germline V gene data show CDR1 as MGHRA and CDR2 as YSYEKL. V gave up 4 bases and J gave up 0 bases, with 16 bases separating them. DNA for the CDR3: TGCGCCAGCAGCCCAGCCCCGGACAGCAACTCCTACAATGAGCAGTTCTTC. Translation gives CASSPAPDSNSYNEQFF.

The V and J genes are TRBV19 and TRBJ2-5, with D uncertain. CDR1 is LNHDA, CDR2 SQIVND, per germline (reference sequence). The CDR3 is made up of 15 amino acids. Trimming cost V 6 bases and J 4 bases, with 18 bases left between them. The DNA for the CDR3 is TGTGCCAGTAGCCATGGAGCCGGTCGGGCAGAGACCCAGTACTTC. Translating gives CASSHGAGRAETQYF. The full variable domain, completed using reference TRBV19 and TRBJ2-5, is DGGITQSPKYLFRKEGQNVTLSCEQNLNHDAMYWYRQDPGQGLRLIYYSQIVNDFQKGDIAEGYSVSREKKESFPLTVTSAQKNPTAFYLCASSHGAGRAETQYFGPGTRLLVL.

This clonotype was counted a single time. V gene TRBV20-1 combines with J gene TRBJ2-5; D might be TRBD1 (5 bases). CDR3 length equals 13 residues. Germline V gene sequence: CDR1 DFQATT, CDR2 SNEGSKA (reference sequence). V lost 0 bases and J lost 4, with 9 bases in between. CDR3 amino acids: CSARDLRGETQYF. For the CDR3, the DNA is TGCAGTGCTAGAGATCTAAGGGGAGAGACCCAGTACTTC.

CDR3 nucleotides: TGTGCCAGCAGTTTACGGCGGGACACTGAAGCTTTCTTT. Residues: CASSLRRDTEAFF. This chain joins TRBV12-3 or TRBV12-4 and TRBJ1-1; D unclear. This CDR3 region has 13 residues. V lost 2 bases to trimming and J lost 3 bases, with 7 bases between them.

The chain's CDR3 is CASSSTLAGTFYEQYF. As DNA, the CDR3 is TGTGCCAGCAGCTCGACCTTAGCGGGCACTTTCTACGAGCAGTACTTC. The chain employs TRBV11-2 and TRBJ2-7; TRBD2 agrees at 7 bases. V was clipped by 4 bases and J by 3 bases; unmatched bases: 12. The CDR3 is 16 residues long. Germline lookup yields CDR1 SGHAT and CDR2 FQNNGV.

The chain employs TRBV29-1 and TRBJ2-7, with D unresolved. CDR1 and CDR2 from the germline V gene are SQVTM and ANQGSEA. This CDR3 spans 12 amino acids. Trimming pared 7 bases from V and 1 base from J, leaving 11 bases between. CDR3 protein: CSALDNSYEQYF. The CDR3, as DNA: TGCAGCGCACTCGACAATTCCTACGAGCAGTACTTC.

This clonotype was found a few times. The genes are TRBV4-1 and TRBJ2-1, with 12 positions matching TRBD2. Trimming at V came to 0 bases and at J to 12 bases, leaving 0 bases not matched to a gene. The CDR3 is 13 amino acids. From germline, CDR1 is MGHRA and CDR2 YSYEKL. The CDR3 DNA reads as TGCGCCAGCAGCCAAGAACTAGCGGGAGGGCAGTTCTTC. It translates to CASSQELAGGQFF.

This clonotype came up once. CDR3 amino acids: CSAPGRSDTEAFF. CDR3 nucleotides: TGCAGTGCCCCAGGGAGGTCGGACACTGAAGCTTTCTTT. V is TRBV20-1 and J is TRBJ1-1; weak D call: TRBD1 (5 bases). V was shortened by 6 bases and J by 3 bases, with 14 bases between the two germline ends. CDR3 size: 13 residues. Germline V lookup: CDR1 DFQATT, CDR2 SNEGSKA (reference sequence).

The chain is built from TRBV20-1 and TRBJ2-5; TRBD2 agrees at 7 bases. The DNA end is more similar to TRBJ2-7, so the J call may be wrong. CDR1 and CDR2 (germline): DFQATT, SNEGSKA (reference sequence). The CDR3 spans 13 residues. The CDR3 protein is CSARRSGLYEQYF. CDR3 DNA sequence: TGCAGTGCTAGGCGTAGCGGGCTCTACGAGCAGTACTTC.